The 29 T cell receptor beta chains below all came from one sample that was sequenced in a study of CD8+CD57+ T cells in acquired aplastic anemia. Profiling that covered TCR beta VDJ and CDR3 relied on genomic DNA as its template. TCRdb used MiXCR to reprocess the reads, holding one entry per CDR3 protein. The data show 160,000 or so distinct CDR3 sequences, about two thirds seen once. Whoever was chosen for sequencing had shown CD8+CD57+ cell expansion by flow cytometry. Source material: sorted CD4+, CD8+, or CD8+CD57+ T cells (not recorded which) from PBMCs. Receptor source: a human donor with aplastic anemia.

The chain employs TRBV4-2 and TRBJ2-7, with a weak D call TRBD1 (5 bases). The CDR3 spans 12 residues. The V and J ends lost 4 bases and 5 bases respectively, with 9 bases between them. Germline assignment: CDR1 LGHNA and CDR2 YNFKEQ. In nucleotides, the CDR3 is TGTGCCAGCAGCCCCCAAGGGGACGAGCAGTACTTC. Its protein product is CASSPQGDEQYF.

This clonotype has a single count. This chain connects TRBV19 to TRBJ1-5; perhaps TRBD1 as D (5 bases). This CDR3 has 14 amino acids. Germline-derived CDR1 and CDR2 are LNHDA and SQIVND (reference sequence). V lost 7 bases and J 3 bases, leaving 13 bases between the germline ends. CDR3: CASNPARDNQPQHF. The CDR3 nucleotides are TGTGCCAGTAATCCGGCCAGGGACAATCAGCCCCAGCATTTT.

This sequence joins TRBV7-8 and TRBJ2-1, with 7 bases matching TRBD1. CDR3 length: 15 residues. Germline assignment: CDR1 SGHVS and CDR2 FQNEAQ. With V trimmed by 6 bases and J by 2 bases, 7 bases remained unmatched. The CDR3 sequence: CASSALDRTYNEQFF. In DNA form, the CDR3 reads TGTGCCAGCAGTGCCCTGGACAGGACCTACAATGAGCAGTTCTTC. The entire variable domain, with the rest obtained from reference TRBV7-8 and TRBJ2-1, is as follows: GAGVSQSPRYKVAKRGQDVALRCDPISGHVSLFWYQQALGQGPEFLTYFQNEAQLDKSGLPSDRFFAERPEGSVSTLKIQRTQQEDSAVYLCASSALDRTYNEQFFGPGTRLTVL.

The CDR3 nucleotides are TGTGCCAGCAGTGTCGAGACAGAAGGAGAGACCCAGTACTTC. It specifies CASSVETEGETQYF. The chain employs TRBV6-1 and TRBJ2-5, with a weak D call TRBD1 (5 bases). The CDR3 spans 14 residues. Deletions cut 4 bases from V and 4 bases from J, with 13 bases between. Germline V gives CDR1 MNHNS, CDR2 SASEGT.

This sequence joins TRBV2 and TRBJ2-7; 11 nucleotides agree with TRBD2. The CDR3 length is 13 residues. Germline V CDR1 and CDR2: SNHLY, FYNNEI. V lost 8 bases, J lost 9 bases, and 9 bases stayed unmatched. The CDR3 region is CASRLAGQQRQYF. CDR3 nucleotide sequence: TGTGCCAGCCGACTAGCGGGGCAACAGAGGCAGTACTTC.

This chain joins TRBV5-1 and TRBJ1-6; TRBD1 might be the D (5 bases). Per germline, CDR1 SGHRS and CDR2 YFSETQ. Between the trimmed V and J ends, which lost 0 bases and 11 bases, there was a span of 15 bases. This CDR3 is 15 amino acids long. CDR3 DNA: TGCGCCAGCAGCTTGGTAGGGACGGAGGCGGCACCCCTCCACTTT. It is translated as CASSLVGTEAAPLHF.

This clonotype was detected only a few times. This chain links TRBV7-8 with TRBJ2-7; no firm D call. V shed 1 base and J shed 0 bases, with 4 bases lying between them. CDR3 length: 13 amino acids. Looked up from germline, CDR1 is SGHVS and CDR2 is FQNEAQ. CDR3 sequence reads: CASSLERSYEQYF. CDR3 coding DNA: TGTGCCAGCAGCTTAGAGCGCTCCTACGAGCAGTACTTC.

The chain carries TRBV11-3 and TRBJ1-5, with D unclear. CDR1 SGHNT and CDR2 YENEEA come from the germline V gene. The CDR3 runs 13 residues. The V end was cut by 1 base, the J end by 14 bases, with 15 bases between. DNA of the CDR3: TGTGCCAGCAGCTTAGGACTAGCGGCCTACGAGCATTTT. It is translated as CASSLGLAAYEHF.

The chain uses TRBV20-1 and TRBJ1-2; a possible D gene is TRBD1 (5 bases). Germline V CDR1 and CDR2: DFQATT, SNEGSKA (reference sequence). The CDR3 has 14 amino acids. Deletions cut 6 bases from V and 4 bases from J, with 18 bases between. Here the CDR3 reads CSASTQAGRYGYTF. CDR3 DNA sequence: TGCAGTGCCAGCACCCAGGCAGGGCGCTATGGCTACACCTTC.

V usage is TRBV29-1 and J usage is TRBJ1-2, with D tentatively TRBD1 (6 bases). The germline V gene has CDR1 SQVTM and CDR2 ANQGSEA. CDR3 length: 15 residues. The ends were cut back, 4 bases at V and 4 bases at J, with 19 bases in the middle. The CDR3 region has the DNA TGCAGCGTTGTGTGGGATGGGGCGACAGGCTATGGCTACACCTTC. It specifies CSVVWDGATGYGYTF.

This clonotype was counted ten times or more. The chain links TRBV6-1 to TRBJ2-6; D remains ambiguous. The CDR3 sequence is 15 residues long. V gave up 1 base and J gave up 0 bases, with 4 bases separating them. CDR1 and CDR2 (germline): MNHNS, SASEGT. The CDR3 DNA follows: TGTGCCAGCAGTGAAGGGAACTCTGGGGCCAACGTCCTGACTTTC. The encoded protein is CASSEGNSGANVLTF.

This clonotype has a single count. This sequence joins TRBV19 and TRBJ2-2; tentative D call: TRBD2 (6 bases). The CDR3 extends over 15 amino acids. Trimming removed 3 bases at V and 0 bases at J, with 8 bases between. Per germline, CDR1 LNHDA and CDR2 SQIVND (reference sequence). The CDR3 region has the DNA TGTGCCAGTAGTATCCCGGGGGCGAACACCGGGGAGCTGTTTTTT. Translating it yields CASSIPGANTGELFF.

This clonotype has a handful of counts. The V gene is TRBV20-1, the J gene TRBJ1-1; D is possibly TRBD1 (5 bases). The CDR3 runs 15 residues. Trimming removed 0 bases at V and 0 bases at J, with 11 bases between. Germline V CDR1 and CDR2: DFQATT, SNEGSKA (reference sequence). In DNA form, the CDR3 reads TGCAGTGCTAGAGAGGGACTGAAGCTGAACACTGAAGCTTTCTTT. Its translation: CSAREGLKLNTEAFF.

The rearrangement uses TRBV7-2 and TRBJ2-5, with D possibly being TRBD2 (6 bases). This CDR3 comprises 13 residues. V was cut by 5 bases and J by 7 bases, with 14 bases left in between. Per the germline V gene, CDR1 is SGHTA and CDR2 is FQGNSA. CDR3 DNA: TGTGCCAGCAGCCCATGGGACTTGGGGACCCAGTACTTC. It is translated as CASSPWDLGTQYF.

In this sample, this clonotype turned up once. The V and J genes are TRBV19 and TRBJ2-3; D may be TRBD2 (6 bases). Germline V gene lookup returns CDR1 LNHDA and CDR2 SQIVND (reference sequence). CDR3 length equals 15 residues. Trimming took 4 bases from V and 3 from J, leaving 14 bases between them. The CDR3 here is CASSTTGVVTDTQYF. CDR3 DNA sequence: TGTGCCAGTAGTACGACGGGGGTGGTAACAGATACGCAGTATTTT.

The V gene is TRBV10-1, the J gene TRBJ1-1; a weak D match, TRBD1 (5 bases). This CDR3 spans 13 amino acids. Trimming cost V 5 bases and J 3 bases, with 10 bases left between them. Germline loops: CDR1 WNHNN, CDR2 SYGVQD (reference sequence). The CDR3 loop reads CASSPRRDTEAFF. CDR3 nucleotides: TGCGCCAGCAGTCCTCGCAGGGACACTGAAGCTTTCTTT.

The rearrangement uses TRBV24-1 and TRBJ2-7, with 12 positions matching TRBD2. Germline loops: CDR1 KGHDR, CDR2 SFDVKD. This CDR3 spans 14 amino acids. Here the CDR3 DNA reads TGTGCTAGCAGGGCCCTAGCGGGGGGGTACGAGCAGTACTTC. This translates into CASRALAGGYEQYF.

This chain connects TRBV7-9 to TRBJ2-7; 10 positions match TRBD2. The CDR3 has 14 amino acids. V dropped 5 bases and J dropped 4; count of bases not matched to a gene: 5. CDR1 SEHNR and CDR2 FQNEAQ come from the germline V gene (reference sequence). CDR3 DNA: TGTGCCAGCAGCCTAACTAGCGGGACGTACGAGCAGTACTTC. Translating it yields CASSLTSGTYEQYF.

Regarding this clonotype: Its ends do not fully match the called genes, so a read error is possible. The rearrangement uses TRBV7-2 and TRBJ1-3; no clear D. Germline CDR1 is SGHTA and CDR2 is FQGNSA. The CDR3 totals 14 residues. CDR3 nucleotides: TGTGCCAGCAGTTTAGACGGGTCTGGAAACACCATATATTTT. Protein: CASSLDGSGNTIYF. The entire variable domain, with the rest obtained from reference TRBV7-2 and TRBJ1-3, is as follows: GAGVSQSPSNKVTEKGKDVELRCDPISGHTALYWYRQSLGQGLEFLIYFQGNSAPDKSGLPSDRFSAERTGGSVSTLTIQRTQQEDSAVYLCASSLDGSGNTIYFGEGSWLTVV.

V is TRBV20-1 and J is TRBJ2-5; either TRBD1 or TRBD2 may supply D (5 bases each). The CDR3 has 15 residues. Trimming removed 6 bases at V and 1 base at J, with 18 bases between. CDR1 is DFQATT, CDR2 SNEGSKA, per germline (reference sequence). CDR3 coding DNA: TGCAGTGCCCCAGGGTCGGGATCGATCCAAGAGACCCAGTACTTC. It yields the protein CSAPGSGSIQETQYF.

The V gene is TRBV7-2, the J gene TRBJ2-3; 7 bases fit TRBD1. The CDR3 spans 17 residues. The V segment lost 4 bases and the J segment 1 base; nucleotides outside the gene matches: 11. Germline lookup yields CDR1 SGHTA and CDR2 FQGNSA. CDR3 DNA: TGTGCCAGCAGCTCCCTAAGACAGGGAGACCGCACAGATACGCAGTATTTT. This sequence encodes CASSSLRQGDRTDTQYF.

The J gene is TRBJ1-6, the V gene TRBV28, with 8 bases matching TRBD1. This CDR3 is 17 amino acids long. The germline V gene has CDR1 MDHEN and CDR2 SYDVKM. V lost 2 bases to trimming and J lost 3 bases; unmatched junction nucleotides: 6. CDR3 region: CASSLPDRAFYNSPLHF. CDR3 nucleotides: TGTGCCAGCAGTTTACCGGACAGGGCTTTCTATAATTCACCCCTCCACTTT.

This rearrangement joins TRBV20-1 to TRBJ2-7; D remains unclear. Looked up from germline, CDR1 is DFQATT and CDR2 is SNEGSKA (reference sequence). The V and J ends lost 2 bases and 4 bases respectively, with 6 bases between them. This CDR3 is built from 11 residues. The CDR3 DNA follows: TGCAGTGCTAGAATCCGGTACGAGCAGTACTTC. Protein sequence: CSARIRYEQYF.

The V call is TRBV7-9, the J call TRBJ1-1; 7 bases align to TRBD1. Looked up from germline, CDR1 is SEHNR and CDR2 is FQNEAQ (reference sequence). The CDR3 has 13 residues. The trim removed 10 bases at V and 5 bases at J, leaving 10 bases unmatched. The CDR3: CAITTGYGTEAFF. The CDR3 DNA reads TGTGCCATCACGACAGGGTATGGGACTGAAGCTTTCTTT.

This clonotype was seen a handful of times. The V and J genes are TRBV20-1 and TRBJ2-7; D perhaps matches TRBD2 (5 bases). The length of the CDR3 is 12 residues. V was shortened by 6 bases and J by 7 bases, with 16 bases between the two germline ends. Per germline, CDR1 DFQATT and CDR2 SNEGSKA (reference sequence). CDR3 DNA: TGCAGTGCCCCGCTAGGACTGGGGGAGCAGTACTTC. Its translation is CSAPLGLGEQYF.

J is TRBJ2-7 and V is TRBV7-2; tentatively, D is TRBD2 (7 bases). The CDR3 is 17 residues long. The germline gives CDR1 SGHTA, CDR2 FQGNSA. V gave up 2 bases and J gave up 2 bases, with 19 bases separating them. As DNA, the CDR3 is TGTGCCAGCAGCTTATCCCCGGGCGGGGGCCTGGCCTACGAGCAGTACTTC. Translation gives CASSLSPGGGLAYEQYF.

The chain uses TRBV20-1 and TRBJ1-1, with D unresolved. V was shortened by 6 bases and J by 2 bases, with 13 bases between the two germline ends. The length of the CDR3 is 13 residues. Germline loops: CDR1 DFQATT, CDR2 SNEGSKA (reference sequence). In DNA, the CDR3 is TGCAGTGCCAGCAGCGGCAGTAACACTGAAGCTTTCTTT. It codes for CSASSGSNTEAFF.

Only a few counts were recorded for this clonotype. The chain links TRBV7-8 to TRBJ1-2, with D perhaps TRBD1 (6 bases). This CDR3 has 14 residues. Germline CDR1 reads SGHVS; CDR2 reads FQNEAQ. The V and J ends lost 5 bases and 2 bases respectively, with 12 bases between them. This chain's CDR3 is CASSEGQKNYGYTF. CDR3 DNA sequence: TGTGCCAGCAGCGAAGGACAGAAGAACTATGGCTACACCTTC.

The J gene is TRBJ2-4, the V gene TRBV7-3; D possibly uses TRBD1 or TRBD2 (7 bases each). The CDR3 has 14 amino acids. V was clipped by 2 bases and J by 8 bases, with 13 bases between them. Germline CDR1 is SGHTA and CDR2 is FQGTGA. DNA for the CDR3: TGTGCCAGCAGCTTAGTCCCAGGGGGGGACATTCAGTACTTC. It specifies CASSLVPGGDIQYF. The full variable domain, in which reference TRBV7-3 and TRBJ2-4 provide the parts outside the CDR3, is GAGVSQTPSNKVTEKGKYVELRCDPISGHTALYWYRQSLGQGPEFLIYFQGTGAADDSGLPNDRFFAVRPEGSVSTLKIQRTERGDSAVYLCASSLVPGGDIQYFGAGTRLSVL.